This T cell receptor beta chain is from a study of CD8+ T cells in alopecia areata. Whole-study results and caveats: Shared TCR sequences were less clear between patients than in mice, possibly partly from HLA diversity. Lesional scalp, especially alopecia totalis/universalis, showed higher clonality than normal scalp. When scalp samples are sequenced, resident alphabeta T cells of normal skin are also captured.

Extracted RNA was reverse transcribed, and the resulting cDNA served as sequencing template. Generated by immunoSEQ multiplex PCR, the TCRdb table keeps only in-frame clones and is missing some. The data hold about 150,000 clones, with around two thirds observed a single time. The CDR3 sequence is 14 residues long. Germline trimming cut 6 bases from V and 0 bases from J; bases unmatched to any gene: 4. Germline values: CDR1 MNHNY, CDR2 SVGAGI (reference sequence). This clone was counted between two and nine times. Its antigen is still unknown. Investigators sorted PBMCs to obtain both CD4+ and CD8+ T cells.

The sample consisted of CD8+ T cells sorted from blood. This chain joins TRBV6-6 and TRBJ1-1; 7 nucleotides align to TRBD1. The source is a human donor in good health. The CDR3 region is CASREGTVNTEAFF. The CDR3 nucleotides read TGTGCCAGCAGAGAGGGGACAGTGAACACTGAAGCTTTCTTT.